This T cell receptor beta chain was identified during a study of blood T cells in healthy people across ages. Trimming left V 0 bases short and J 4 bases short, with 13 bases between. Germline loops: CDR1 ENHRY, CDR2 SYGVKD. The CDR3 spans 16 residues. This clonotype appeared a few times. The study isolated at least 7 million PBMCs from each sample. Alongside a J-beta primer mix, a sample-barcoded 5' primer served in a second PCR lasting about 7 to 12 cycles. Every cDNA molecule carried a tag from a template-switch adaptor bearing 12 random nucleotides. TCRdb analysed the 5' RACE reads with MiXCR anew, one entry per CDR3 protein. The sample yields roughly 800,000 distinct CDR3 sequences, about 25% seen once. This sample also belongs to another study, concerning T cells of mothers and their children. In that study: Reads obtained per mother exceeded 8.5 million TCR beta CDR3 reads, with some 3 million obtained per child. Thymic selection molds TCR recombination output in a comparable way in related and unrelated pairs.

Sequencing used blood. This sequence joins TRBV10-3 and TRBJ1-5, with a tentative D call TRBD1 (5 bases). The source is a boy between 10 and 17 years old in good health. The CDR3 is CAISESKQAHNQPQHF. In nucleotides, the CDR3 is TGTGCCATCAGTGAGTCGAAACAGGCACATAATCAGCCCCAGCATTTT.